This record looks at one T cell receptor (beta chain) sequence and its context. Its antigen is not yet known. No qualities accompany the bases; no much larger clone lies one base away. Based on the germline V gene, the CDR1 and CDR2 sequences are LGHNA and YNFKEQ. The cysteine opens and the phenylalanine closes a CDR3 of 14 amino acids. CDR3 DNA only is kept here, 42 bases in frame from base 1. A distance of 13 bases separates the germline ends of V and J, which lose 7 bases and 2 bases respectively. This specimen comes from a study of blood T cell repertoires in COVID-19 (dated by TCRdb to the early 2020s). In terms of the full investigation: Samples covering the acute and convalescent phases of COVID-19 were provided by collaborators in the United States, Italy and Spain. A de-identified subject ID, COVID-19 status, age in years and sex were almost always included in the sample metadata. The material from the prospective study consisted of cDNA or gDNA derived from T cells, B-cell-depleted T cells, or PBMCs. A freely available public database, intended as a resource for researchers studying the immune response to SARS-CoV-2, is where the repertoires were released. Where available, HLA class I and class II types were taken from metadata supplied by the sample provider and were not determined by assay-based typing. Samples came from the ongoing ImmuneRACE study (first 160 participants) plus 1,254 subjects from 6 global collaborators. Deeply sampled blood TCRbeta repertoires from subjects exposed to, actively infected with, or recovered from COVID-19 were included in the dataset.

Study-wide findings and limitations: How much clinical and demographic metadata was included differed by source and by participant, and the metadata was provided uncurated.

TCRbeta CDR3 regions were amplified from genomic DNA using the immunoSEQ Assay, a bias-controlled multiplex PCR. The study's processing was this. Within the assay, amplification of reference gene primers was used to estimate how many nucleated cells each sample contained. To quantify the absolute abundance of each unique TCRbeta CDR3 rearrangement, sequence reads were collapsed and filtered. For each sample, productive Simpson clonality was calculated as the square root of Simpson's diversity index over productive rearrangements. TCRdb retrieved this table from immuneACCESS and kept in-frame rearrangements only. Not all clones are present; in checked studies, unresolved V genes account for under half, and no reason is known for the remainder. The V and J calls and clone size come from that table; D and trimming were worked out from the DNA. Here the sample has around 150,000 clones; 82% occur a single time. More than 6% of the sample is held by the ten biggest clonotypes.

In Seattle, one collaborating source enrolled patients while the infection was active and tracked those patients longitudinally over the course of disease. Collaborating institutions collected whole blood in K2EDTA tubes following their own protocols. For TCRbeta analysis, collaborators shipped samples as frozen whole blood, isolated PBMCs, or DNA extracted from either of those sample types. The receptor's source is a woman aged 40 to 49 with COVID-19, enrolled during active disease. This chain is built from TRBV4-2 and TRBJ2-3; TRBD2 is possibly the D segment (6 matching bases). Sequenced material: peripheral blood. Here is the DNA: TGTGCCAGCAACTCTGGACTAAACACAGATACGCAGTATTTT. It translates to CASNSGLNTDTQYF.